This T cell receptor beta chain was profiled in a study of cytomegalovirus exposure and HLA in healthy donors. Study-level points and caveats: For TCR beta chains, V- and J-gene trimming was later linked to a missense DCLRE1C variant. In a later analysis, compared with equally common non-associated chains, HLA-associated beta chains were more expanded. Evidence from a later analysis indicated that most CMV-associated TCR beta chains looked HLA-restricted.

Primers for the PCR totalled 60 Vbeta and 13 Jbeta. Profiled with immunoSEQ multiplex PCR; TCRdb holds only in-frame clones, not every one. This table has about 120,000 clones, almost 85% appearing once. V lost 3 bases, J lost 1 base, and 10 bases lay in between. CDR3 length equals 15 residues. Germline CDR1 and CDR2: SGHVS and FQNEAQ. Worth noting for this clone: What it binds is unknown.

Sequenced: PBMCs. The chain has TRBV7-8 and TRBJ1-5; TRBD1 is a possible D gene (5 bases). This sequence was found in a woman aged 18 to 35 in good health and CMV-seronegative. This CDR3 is CASSFRTTSNQPQHF. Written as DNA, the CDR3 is TGTGCCAGCAGCTTCAGGACAACCAGCAATCAGCCCCAGCATTTT.